The clone carrying this T cell receptor (beta chain) is judged medium-sized. The antigen is undetermined. The data were obtained in a study of cytotoxic CD8 clonotypes in ibrutinib-treated CLL. For the study at large: Within the patient group, under 12 were relapsed/refractory and approximately 16 treatment-naive, and 17 were IGHV unmutated. Sample averages reached hundreds of thousands of productive templates and 85,000 to 100,000 productive rearrangements.

This CDR3 spans 13 amino acids. Trimming cost V 3 bases and J 1 base, with 6 bases left between them. Germline V gene sequence: CDR1 SGHNT, CDR2 YYREEE (reference sequence). Study findings and constraints: Public clonotypes were uncommon and contracted or stayed stable on treatment.

Produced via immunoSEQ multiplex PCR; TCRdb's table is partial and in-frame only. The sample includes around 50,000 clones, roughly 57% of them seen just once. The TCR comes from a human donor with chronic lymphocytic leukemia. The material sequenced was PBMCs, taken after 24 months of ibrutinib treatment. The chain employs TRBV5-4 and TRBJ2-3; D may be TRBD2 (5 bases). The CDR3 region has the DNA TGTGCCAGCAGCTCCGGGGGCACAGATACGCAGTATTTT. It translates to CASSSGGTDTQYF.